This passage covers 10 T cell receptor beta chains from one sample sequenced in a study of blood T cell repertoires in COVID-19. Generated by immunoSEQ multiplex PCR, the TCRdb table keeps only in-frame clones and is missing some. The sample gives a few hundred thousand clones, about nine tenths of which show up once; more than 1.5% is in the top ten. Sequencing was performed on peripheral blood. These receptor sequences come from a man between 65 and 85 years old with acute or convalescent COVID-19.

This chain uses TRBV7-9 with TRBJ1-1; 9 bases agree with TRBD1. The trim removed 5 bases at V and 1 base at J, leaving 11 bases unmatched. Germline V lookup: CDR1 SEHNR, CDR2 FQNEAQ (reference sequence). The CDR3 has 17 amino acids. CDR3 region: CASSPRGTGTGNTEAFF. The CDR3 DNA reads as TGTGCCAGCAGCCCCAGGGGGACAGGGACTGGGAACACTGAAGCTTTCTTT.

The rearrangement uses TRBV19 and TRBJ2-5; tentatively, D is TRBD2 (6 bases). The germline V gene encodes CDR1 LNHDA and CDR2 SQIVND (reference sequence). The V gene lost 5 bases and the J gene lost 7 bases, with 14 bases spanning the gap. The CDR3 contains 13 residues. DNA of the CDR3: TGTGCCAGTAGTTCGGGGGAAGTTGGGACCCAGTACTTC. This gives the protein CASSSGEVGTQYF. The complete variable domain, with remaining parts taken from reference TRBV19 and TRBJ2-5, reads DGGITQSPKYLFRKEGQNVTLSCEQNLNHDAMYWYRQDPGQGLRLIYYSQIVNDFQKGDIAEGYSVSREKKESFPLTVTSAQKNPTAFYLCASSSGEVGTQYFGPGTRLLVL.

The chain combines TRBV6-5 with TRBJ2-7; D is perhaps TRBD1 (6 bases). CDR1 and CDR2 (germline): MNHEY, SVGAGI. The CDR3 is made up of 13 amino acids. With 7 bases removed from V and 1 base from J, the gap between germline ends came to 11 bases. CDR3 amino acids: CASIKDSSYEQYF. DNA of the CDR3: TGTGCCAGCATAAAGGACAGTTCCTACGAGCAGTACTTC.

The chain links TRBV7-2 to TRBJ2-3, with TRBD2 matching over 7 bases. Germline V gene sequence: CDR1 SGHTA, CDR2 FQGNSA. V gave up 1 base and J gave up 11 bases; unmatched junction bases: 15. CDR3 length: 16 residues. CDR3 in DNA: TGTGCCAGCAGCTTAGAGGGACCCGGAGCGGGAATGAAGCAGTATTTT. It codes for CASSLEGPGAGMKQYF.

As to this clone: Other nucleotide sequences from this sample produce the same CDR3. The rearrangement joins TRBV6-5 to TRBJ1-3; D perhaps matches TRBD1 (5 bases). The V end was cut by 6 bases, the J end by 1 base, with 10 bases between. Germline CDR1 MNHEY, CDR2 SVGAGI. The CDR3 extends over 14 amino acids. The CDR3 DNA reads as TGTGCCAGCAGACCCGGGACTTCTGGAAACACCATATATTTT. Amino acid sequence: CASRPGTSGNTIYF.

The V call is TRBV19, the J call TRBJ2-2; TRBD2 aligns across 10 bases. V shed 7 bases and J 4 bases; nucleotides not matched to a gene: 3. The CDR3 runs to 14 residues. Per the germline V gene, CDR1 is LNHDA and CDR2 is SQIVND (reference sequence). The CDR3 region is CASKAGGPTGELFF. The CDR3 DNA follows: TGTGCCAGTAAAGCGGGAGGGCCCACCGGGGAGCTGTTTTTT.

Details on this clone: The identical CDR3 is also encoded by other nucleotide sequences in the sample. CDR3 coding DNA: TGTGCCAGCAGTTACCGGCAGGGGAACTATGGCTACACCTTC. Its protein product is CASSYRQGNYGYTF. The chain uses TRBV6-6 and TRBJ1-2; D possibly corresponds to TRBD1 (6 bases). CDR1 and CDR2 from the germline V gene are MNHNY and SVGAGI (reference sequence). The V end was cut by 2 bases, the J end by 2 bases, with 9 bases between. This CDR3 is 14 amino acids long.

The genes are TRBV10-3 and TRBJ2-5; maybe TRBD2 (6 bases). Germline lookup yields CDR1 ENHRY and CDR2 SYGVKD. The CDR3 consists of 16 residues. Between the trimmed V and J ends, which lost 3 bases and 5 bases, there was a span of 19 bases. The CDR3 loop reads CAISEGSAGLRETQYF. CDR3 DNA: TGTGCCATCAGTGAAGGATCGGCCGGACTAAGGGAGACCCAGTACTTC.

The chain has TRBV13 and TRBJ2-1; the D gene is possibly TRBD1 (5 bases). CDR3 length equals 14 residues. CDR1 PRHDT and CDR2 FYEKMQ come from the germline V gene (reference sequence). The V end was cut by 5 bases, the J end by 4 bases, with 12 bases between. The CDR3 region has the DNA TGTGCCAGCAGCCTTACAGGTGGATACAATGAGCAGTTCTTC. This sequence encodes CASSLTGGYNEQFF.

The J gene is TRBJ2-2, the V gene TRBV19; 7 nucleotides agree with TRBD2. From germline, CDR1 is LNHDA and CDR2 SQIVND (reference sequence). V dropped 5 bases and J dropped 7; count of bases not matched to a gene: 13. CDR3 length: 16 residues. The CDR3 region has the DNA TGTGCCAGTAGTTGGGGTGGAGGGAGGGCCGGCGGGGAGCTGTTTTTT. This sequence encodes CASSWGGGRAGGELFF. Looking up the rest from reference TRBV19 and TRBJ2-2 gives the full variable domain: DGGITQSPKYLFRKEGQNVTLSCEQNLNHDAMYWYRQDPGQGLRLIYYSQIVNDFQKGDIAEGYSVSREKKESFPLTVTSAQKNPTAFYLCASSWGGGRAGGELFFGEGSRLTVL.